Listed here are 21 T cell receptor beta chains from one sample, sequenced in a study of T and B cells in COVID-19 patients. Multiplex PCR with BIOMED2 TRB-A/B primer pools amplified TRB rearrangements. Via MiXCR, TCRdb re-called the multiplex PCR reads, giving one row per CDR3 protein. The sample lists roughly 5,400 distinct CDR3 sequences, 25% to 30% occurring once. From blood, about 250-500 ng of genomic DNA served as TRB template. Sequenced material: blood. Receptors were obtained from a human donor with active COVID-19.

This clonotype is medium-sized in the sample. The rearrangement joins TRBV30 to TRBJ2-7; D uncertain. Germline CDR1 reads GTSNPN; CDR2 reads SVGIG (reference sequence). The CDR3 runs to 11 residues. Trimming removed 2 bases at V and 7 bases at J, with 9 bases between. The CDR3 DNA reads TGTGCCTGGAGTCCCCGTGAGGAGCAGTACTTC. It yields the protein CAWSPREEQYF.

This clonotype is termed medium-sized. The chain couples TRBV6-1 to TRBJ2-5; 7 nucleotides align to TRBD1. The CDR3 is 13 residues long. V shed 3 bases and J 5 bases; nucleotides not matched to a gene: 3. Germline CDR1 and CDR2: MNHNS and SASEGT. The CDR3 DNA sequence: TGTGCCAGCAGTGAGAACAGGGGCGAGACCCAGTACTTC. It codes for CASSENRGETQYF.

In this sample, this clonotype turned up a few times. The chain joins TRBV7-2 to TRBJ2-3; D is unclear. The CDR3 is 14 amino acids. The germline V gene encodes CDR1 SGHTA and CDR2 FQGNSA. The V end was cut by 2 bases, the J end by 0 bases, with 6 bases between. CDR3 DNA: TGTGCCAGCAGCTTATTCGGGAGCACAGATACGCAGTATTTT. Translated, it gives CASSLFGSTDTQYF.

The chain uses TRBV10-3 and TRBJ2-5, with 7 bases that match TRBD1. Germline lookup yields CDR1 ENHRY and CDR2 SYGVKD. The CDR3 has 15 residues. V was pared by 3 bases and J by 4 bases, with 8 bases of the junction left unmatched. CDR3 nucleotide sequence: TGTGCCATCAGTGATAATGAGGGACAGCGAGAGACCCAGTACTTC. The encoded protein is CAISDNEGQRETQYF.

This clonotype was counted at least ten times. The chain joins TRBV4-2 to TRBJ2-1; perhaps TRBD2 as D (6 bases). The CDR3 is 17 residues long. Germline loops: CDR1 LGHNA, CDR2 YNFKEQ. Deletions cut 0 bases from V and 4 bases from J, with 16 bases between. CDR3 protein: CASSQELGGTWYNEQFF. The CDR3 bases are TGTGCCAGCAGCCAAGAATTGGGCGGGACGTGGTACAATGAGCAGTTCTTC.

Remarks on this clonotype: The junction shows a germline mismatch at one end, possibly a read error. V gene TRBV7-9 combines with J gene TRBJ1-4; D is unclear. Germline CDR1 SEHNR, CDR2 FQNEAQ (reference sequence). This CDR3 is built from 14 residues. The CDR3 sequence is CASSFAEAAQNQVF. CDR3 nucleotides: TGTGCCAGCAGCTTTGCCGAGGCGGCTCAAAATCAGGTTTTT.

This clonotype was detected only a few times. A much larger clone is a single base away; this may be a read error. The CDR3 DNA reads as TGTGCCAGCAGCCCGGGACTAGCGAGCACCGGGGAGCTGTTTTTT. Its protein is CASSPGLASTGELFF. The chain carries TRBV11-3 and TRBJ2-2; 10 bases match TRBD2. The CDR3 has 15 residues. After removal of 5 bases from V and 4 bases from J, the junction contained 4 bases not matched to a gene. CDR1 is SGHNT, CDR2 YENEEA, per germline.

By sample share, this clonotype is medium-sized (0.01 to 0.1%). V and J are TRBV7-9 and TRBJ2-1; 8 bases line up with TRBD1. Germline CDR1 reads SEHNR; CDR2 reads FQNEAQ (reference sequence). Trimming took 5 bases from V and 1 from J; bases not matched to a gene: 4. There are 15 residues in the CDR3. CDR3 amino acids: CASSRTGRSYNEQFF. The CDR3 DNA reads as TGTGCCAGCAGCCGGACAGGGCGTTCCTACAATGAGCAGTTCTTC.

This clonotype was seen once. This chain links TRBV29-1 with TRBJ2-5; 7 bases are a match to TRBD2. CDR3 length: 13 residues. The V and J ends lost 4 bases and 3 bases, in that order; junction bases with no gene match: 5. CDR1 is SQVTM, CDR2 ANQGSEA, per germline. CDR3 protein: CSVVGLAEETQYF. CDR3 bases: TGCAGCGTTGTAGGGCTAGCGGAAGAGACCCAGTACTTC.

This clonotype was observed a few times. This chain joins TRBV6-2 or TRBV6-3 and TRBJ1-5; D ambiguous. Trimming pared 8 bases from V and 3 bases from J, leaving 14 bases between. CDR1 is MNHEY and CDR2 is SVGEGT in the germline V gene. The CDR3 length is 14 residues. CDR3 nucleotides: TGTGCCAGCCGTTCCGGGGTTCTCAATCAGCCCCAGCATTTT. It codes for CASRSGVLNQPQHF.

By sample share, this clonotype is medium-sized. The chain couples TRBV19 to TRBJ1-4; possibly TRBD1 for D (6 bases). The CDR3 length is 13 residues. V lost 7 bases and J lost 10, with 16 bases in between. In germline, CDR1 is LNHDA, CDR2 SQIVND (reference sequence). The CDR3 coding sequence is TGTGCCAGTATGGACAGTGGCTATGGAAAACTGTTTTTT. It specifies CASMDSGYGKLFF.

About this clonotype itself: The junction departs from the called germline gene at one end, perhaps through a read error. This rearrangement joins TRBV24-1 to TRBJ1-3; D unclear. The CDR3 runs 16 residues. Germline V CDR1 and CDR2: KGHDR, SFDVKD. In DNA form, the CDR3 reads TGTGCCACCAGTGATTTGAAAGGAAACTCTGGAAGCACCATATATTTT. Amino acid sequence: CATSDLKGNSGSTIYF.

This sequence joins TRBV4-2 and TRBJ2-3; TRBD2 matches 16 bases. CDR3 length: 16 amino acids. CDR1 and CDR2 (germline): LGHNA, YNFKEQ. The junction had 5 bases not matched to a gene; V was cut back by 3 bases and J by 8 bases. The chain's CDR3 is CASSQGLAGGPTTQYF. The CDR3, as DNA: TGTGCCAGCAGCCAGGGACTAGCGGGAGGGCCAACTACGCAGTATTTT.

Turning to this clonotype: Relative to the germline gene, one junction end is altered; a read error may explain this. The chain joins TRBV18 to TRBJ2-1; 7 bases match TRBD1. The CDR3 extends over 15 amino acids. CDR1 and CDR2 (germline): KGHSH, LQKENI. The DNA of the CDR3 is TGTGCCATCTCACCACCGGGACAGACTTTAAATGAGCAGTTCTTC. Its translation: CAISPPGQTLNEQFF.

V gene TRBV10-2 combines with J gene TRBJ2-3; the D call may be TRBD1 or TRBD2 (5 bases each). V lost 6 bases and J lost 3, with 19 bases in between. Germline V gene lookup returns CDR1 WSHSY and CDR2 SAAADI. This CDR3 has 16 amino acids. The CDR3 loop is CASRNPGRRRTDTQYF. CDR3 nucleotide sequence: TGCGCCAGCAGAAACCCGGGACGGCGTAGAACAGATACGCAGTATTTT.

The chain combines TRBV6-4 with TRBJ2-1, with 11 bases matching TRBD2. From germline, CDR1 is MRHNA and CDR2 SNTAGT. Germline trimming cut 2 bases from V and 7 bases from J; bases unmatched to any gene: 7. The CDR3 totals 16 residues. CDR3 region: CASSDPGTSGENEQFF. The CDR3 nucleotides read TGTGCCAGCAGTGACCCCGGGACTAGCGGCGAAAATGAGCAGTTCTTC.

The chain employs TRBV20-1 and TRBJ2-5, with 7 bases lining up with TRBD1. From germline, CDR1 is DFQATT and CDR2 SNEGSKA (reference sequence). The trim removed 5 bases at V and 4 bases at J, leaving 7 bases unmatched. This CDR3 comprises 13 residues. The CDR3 DNA reads as TGCAGTGCTCATAAACAGGGGACAGAGACCCAGTACTTC. Its translation is CSAHKQGTETQYF.

This chain uses TRBV10-3 with TRBJ1-5, with D perhaps matching TRBD1 (5 bases). Trimming cost V 6 bases and J 9 bases, with 18 bases left between them. The CDR3 has 14 residues. Germline V CDR1 and CDR2: ENHRY, SYGVKD. The CDR3 DNA reads TGTGCCATCAGCTCGGGGGTGGGCCAGGGGCCCCAGCATTTT. It specifies CAISSGVGQGPQHF.

The chain carries TRBV6-5 and TRBJ2-1; D is ambiguous. Trimming removed 6 bases from V and 7 bases from J, with 16 bases in between. Germline lookup yields CDR1 MNHEY and CDR2 SVGAGI. This CDR3 has 14 residues. This CDR3 is CASSLIGYGNEQFF. The CDR3 DNA reads TGTGCCAGCAGCTTAATAGGGTACGGGAATGAGCAGTTCTTC.

The rearrangement links TRBV4-3 to TRBJ2-6, with 8 bases that match TRBD1. Germline V gives CDR1 LGHNA, CDR2 YSLEER. The CDR3 is 20 amino acids. The V and J ends lost 0 bases and 0 bases, in that order; junction bases with no gene match: 10. CDR3 sequence: CASSQEWSDRGVSGANVLTF. CDR3 bases: TGCGCCAGCAGCCAAGAATGGTCCGACAGGGGAGTCTCTGGGGCCAACGTCCTGACTTTC.

V gene TRBV30 combines with J gene TRBJ2-2; D possibly corresponds to TRBD1 (9 bases). CDR1 and CDR2 (germline): GTSNPN, SVGIG (reference sequence). The CDR3 length is 14 residues. CDR3 DNA sequence: TGTGCTCTTCGGGGGGGGACAGGGTTCGGGGAGCTGTTTTTT. Translated: CALRGGTGFGELFF.